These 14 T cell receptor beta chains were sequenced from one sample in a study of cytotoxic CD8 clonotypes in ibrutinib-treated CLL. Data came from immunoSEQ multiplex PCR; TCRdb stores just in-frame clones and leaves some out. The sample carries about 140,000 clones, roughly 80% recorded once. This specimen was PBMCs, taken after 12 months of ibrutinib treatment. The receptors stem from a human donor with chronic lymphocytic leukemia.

CDR3 in DNA: TGTGCCAGCAGCGTAGGCGCAGGGACTGGCTACGAGCAGTACTTC. This encodes CASSVGAGTGYEQYF. The V gene is TRBV9, the J gene TRBJ2-7, with TRBD2 as a possible D gene (6 bases). Trimming cost V 0 bases and J 3 bases, with 13 bases left between them. The CDR3 length is 15 residues. Germline V gene sequence: CDR1 SGDLS, CDR2 YYNGEE.

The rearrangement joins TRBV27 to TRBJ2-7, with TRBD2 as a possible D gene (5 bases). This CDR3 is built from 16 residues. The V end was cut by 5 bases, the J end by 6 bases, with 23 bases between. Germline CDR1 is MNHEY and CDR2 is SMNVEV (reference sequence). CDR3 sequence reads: CASSPGLSEWRFEQYF. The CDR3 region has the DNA TGTGCCAGCAGTCCAGGCCTAAGTGAGTGGAGGTTCGAGCAGTACTTC.

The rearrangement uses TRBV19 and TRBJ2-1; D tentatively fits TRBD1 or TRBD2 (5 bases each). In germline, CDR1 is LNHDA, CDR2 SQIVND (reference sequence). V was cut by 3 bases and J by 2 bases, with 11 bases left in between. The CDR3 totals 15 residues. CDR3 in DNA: TGTGCCAGTAGTATCATGGGGGTTGCCTACAATGAGCAGTTCTTC. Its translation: CASSIMGVAYNEQFF.

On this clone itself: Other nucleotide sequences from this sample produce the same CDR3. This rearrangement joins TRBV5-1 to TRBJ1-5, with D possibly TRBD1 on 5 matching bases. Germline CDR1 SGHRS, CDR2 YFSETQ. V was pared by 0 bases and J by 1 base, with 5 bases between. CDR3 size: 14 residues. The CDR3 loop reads CASSLGGSNQPQHF. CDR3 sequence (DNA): TGCGCCAGCAGCTTGGGGGGCAGCAATCAGCCCCAGCATTTT.

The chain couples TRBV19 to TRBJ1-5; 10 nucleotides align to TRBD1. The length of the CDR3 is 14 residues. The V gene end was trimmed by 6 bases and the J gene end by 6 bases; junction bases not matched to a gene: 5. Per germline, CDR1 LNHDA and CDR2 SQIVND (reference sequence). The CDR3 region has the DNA TGTGCCAGTAGAAGCGACAGGGGGCTTCAGCCCCAGCATTTT. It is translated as CASRSDRGLQPQHF. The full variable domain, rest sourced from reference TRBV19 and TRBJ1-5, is DGGITQSPKYLFRKEGQNVTLSCEQNLNHDAMYWYRQDPGQGLRLIYYSQIVNDFQKGDIAEGYSVSREKKESFPLTVTSAQKNPTAFYLCASRSDRGLQPQHFGDGTRLSIL.

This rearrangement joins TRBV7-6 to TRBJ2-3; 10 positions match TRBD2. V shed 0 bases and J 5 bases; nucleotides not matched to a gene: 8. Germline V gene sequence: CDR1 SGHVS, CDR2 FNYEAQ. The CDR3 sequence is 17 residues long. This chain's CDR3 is CASSLAKAGGPLDTQYF. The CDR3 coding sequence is TGTGCCAGCAGCTTAGCGAAAGCGGGGGGGCCGTTAGATACGCAGTATTTT.

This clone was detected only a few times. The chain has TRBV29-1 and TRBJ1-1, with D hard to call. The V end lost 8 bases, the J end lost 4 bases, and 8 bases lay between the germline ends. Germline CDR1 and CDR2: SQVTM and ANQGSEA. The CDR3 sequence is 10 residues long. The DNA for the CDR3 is TGCAGCTCCTGGGGCACTGAAGCTTTCTTT. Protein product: CSSWGTEAFF.

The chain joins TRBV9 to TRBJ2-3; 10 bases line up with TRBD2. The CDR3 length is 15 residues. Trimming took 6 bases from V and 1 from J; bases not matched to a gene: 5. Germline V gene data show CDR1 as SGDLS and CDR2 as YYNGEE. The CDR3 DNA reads TGTGCCAGCAAAGCGGGGGGGCATGGCACAGATACGCAGTATTTT. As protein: CASKAGGHGTDTQYF.

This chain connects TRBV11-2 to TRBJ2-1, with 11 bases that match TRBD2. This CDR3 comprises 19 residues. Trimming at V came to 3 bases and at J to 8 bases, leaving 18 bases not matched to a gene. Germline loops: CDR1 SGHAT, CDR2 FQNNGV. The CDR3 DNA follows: TGTGCCAGCAGCTTTCGGAGTGGTAGCGGGAGGGCCTCATTCTATGAGCAGTTCTTC. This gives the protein CASSFRSGSGRASFYEQFF. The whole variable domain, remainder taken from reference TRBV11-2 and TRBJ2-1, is EAGVAQSPRYKIIEKRQSVAFWCNPISGHATLYWYQQILGQGPKLLIQFQNNGVVDDSQLPKDRFSAERLKGVDSTLKIQPAKLEDSAVYLCASSFRSGSGRASFYEQFFGPGTRLTVL.

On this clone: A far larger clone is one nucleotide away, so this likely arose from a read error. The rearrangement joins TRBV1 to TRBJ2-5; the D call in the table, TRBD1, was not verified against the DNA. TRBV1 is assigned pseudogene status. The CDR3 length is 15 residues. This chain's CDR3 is CTSSPEDSPRETQYF. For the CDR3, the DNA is TGCACCAGCAGCCCAGAGGACAGCCCACGGGAGACCCAGTACTTC.

The CDR3 is CASSPGGGNKETQYF. The CDR3 DNA reads TGTGCCAGCAGCCCCGGCGGCGGAAACAAAGAGACCCAGTACTTC. The chain combines TRBV7-3 with TRBJ2-5; D is unclear. CDR1 is SGHTA and CDR2 is FQGTGA in the germline V gene. The CDR3 loop spans 15 amino acids. The germline V and J ends were trimmed by 5 bases and 3 bases, with 16 bases remaining between them. Using reference TRBV7-3 and TRBJ2-5 for the parts outside the CDR3, the full variable domain is GAGVSQTPSNKVTEKGKYVELRCDPISGHTALYWYRQSLGQGPEFLIYFQGTGAADDSGLPNDRFFAVRPEGSVSTLKIQRTERGDSAVYLCASSPGGGNKETQYFGPGTRLLVL.

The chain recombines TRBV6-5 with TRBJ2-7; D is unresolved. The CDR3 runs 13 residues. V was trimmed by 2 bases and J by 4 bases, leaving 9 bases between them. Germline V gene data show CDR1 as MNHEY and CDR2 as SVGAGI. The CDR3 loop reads CASSYGSLYEQYF. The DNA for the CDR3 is TGTGCCAGCAGTTACGGATCCCTATACGAGCAGTACTTC.

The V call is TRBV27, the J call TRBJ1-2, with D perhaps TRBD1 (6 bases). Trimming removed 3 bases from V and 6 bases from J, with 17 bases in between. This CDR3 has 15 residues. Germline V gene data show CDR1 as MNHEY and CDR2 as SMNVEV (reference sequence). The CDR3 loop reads CASSFSRARDNGYTF. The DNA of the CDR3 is TGTGCCAGCAGTTTTTCGCGGGCCAGGGACAATGGCTACACCTTC.

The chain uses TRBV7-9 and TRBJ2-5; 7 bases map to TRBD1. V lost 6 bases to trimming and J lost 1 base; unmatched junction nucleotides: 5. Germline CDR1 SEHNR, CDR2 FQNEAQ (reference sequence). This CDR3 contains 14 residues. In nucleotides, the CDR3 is TGTGCCAGCAGTTCTGACAGGGTCCAAGAGACCCAGTACTTC. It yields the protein CASSSDRVQETQYF.